A single sample gave rise to the 6 T cell receptor beta chains below, sequenced in a study of post-analysis software for immune sequencing data. For these receptors, no antigen is known. The library was made from cDNA and included unique molecular identifiers. A single record per CDR3 protein comes from TCRdb applying MiXCR to the PCR reads. The data contain fewer than 700,000 distinct CDR3 sequences, 40% to 50% of them singletons. Study-level results: When patients were compared with controls, a handful of TRBV segments were more frequent, TRBV5-6, TRBV5-1 and TRBV20-1 among them.

The specimen sequenced was blood. Receptors were obtained from a girl aged 5-17 years with multiple sclerosis.

This chain joins TRBV12-3 or TRBV12-4 and TRBJ2-7; D gene uncertain. This CDR3 is 14 amino acids long. Deletions cut 7 bases from V and 5 bases from J, with 18 bases between. The CDR3 coding sequence is TGTGCCAGCACTTTTCGGAACGTCATGAACGAGCAGTACTTC. It is translated as CASTFRNVMNEQYF.

The gene calls are TRBV30 and TRBJ1-1; 9 bases are shared with TRBD1. V lost 5 bases, J lost 6 bases, and 7 bases stayed unmatched. Germline assignment: CDR1 GTSNPN and CDR2 SVGIG (reference sequence). This CDR3 has 13 amino acids. The chain's CDR3 is CAWAGQGWPEAFF. The DNA for the CDR3 is TGTGCCTGGGCCGGACAGGGGTGGCCTGAAGCTTTCTTT.

This clonotype has just a few counts. The chain has TRBV28 and TRBJ2-3; no reliable D call. CDR1 MDHEN and CDR2 SYDVKM come from the germline V gene. The CDR3 runs to 12 residues. The V end lost 8 bases, the J end lost 0 bases, and 6 bases lay between the germline ends. The CDR3: CASGISTDTQYF. The CDR3 nucleotides read TGTGCCAGCGGGATTAGCACAGATACGCAGTATTTT.

As for this clonotype: The conserved phenylalanine or tryptophan normally closing the CDR3 is absent here, so this likely arose from a read error. The V and J genes are TRBV12-3 or TRBV12-4 and TRBJ2-3; tentatively, D is TRBD2 (6 bases). The CDR3 covers 15 residues. Written as DNA, the CDR3 is TGTGCCAGCAGTTTCGGCAGCCCTAGCGCAGATATGCAGTATTCT. It encodes CASSFGSPSADMQYS.

The chain has TRBV12-3 or TRBV12-4 and TRBJ2-4, with a possible D match to TRBD2 (5 bases). The end of the DNA is better explained by TRBJ2-7, so the J call may be wrong. The CDR3 is made up of 16 amino acids. The CDR3 reads CASSLPSTGSSYEQYF. In DNA form, the CDR3 reads TGTGCCAGCAGCCTCCCCAGCACGGGGAGCTCCTACGAGCAGTACTTC.

In this sample, this clonotype turned up a few times. The genes are TRBV10-3 and TRBJ1-2; D unresolved. Deletions cut 0 bases from V and 5 bases from J, with 7 bases between. Germline assignment: CDR1 ENHRY and CDR2 SYGVKD. The CDR3 length is 13 residues. Here the CDR3 DNA reads TGTGCCATCAGTGAGTCGGCAGATTATGGCTACACCTTC. The encoded protein is CAISESADYGYTF.